This T cell receptor (beta chain) was obtained from a study of blood T cells in healthy people across ages. A second about 7 to 11 cycle PCR used barcoded and J-beta primers. TCRdb used MiXCR to reprocess the 5' RACE reads, holding one entry per CDR3 protein. This sample has over a million distinct CDR3 sequences, with around 59% found just once. Germline V lookup: CDR1 SQVTM, CDR2 ANQGSEA. V lost 6 bases and J 6 bases, leaving 17 bases between the germline ends. The length of the CDR3 is 14 residues. The sample comprised blood. The receptor was isolated from a man in his late teens or twenties in good health. The rearrangement joins TRBV29-1 to TRBJ2-2; D is possibly TRBD1 or TRBD2 (5 bases each). This CDR3 reads CSVAAGGMAGELFF. The CDR3, as DNA: TGCAGCGTGGCCGCTGGGGGAATGGCCGGGGAGCTGTTTTTT.